The 27 T cell receptor beta chains listed next were all sequenced from one sample in a study of cytomegalovirus exposure and HLA in healthy donors. 13 Jbeta primers and 60 Vbeta primers were used for the PCR. Profiling relied on immunoSEQ multiplex PCR, and the TCRdb table lists in-frame clones only, not all of them. Among just under 95,000 clones listed, 60% to 80% were seen once. The sequencing input was PBMCs. The receptors were gathered from a man aged 50 to 60 in good health and CMV-seropositive.

The CDR3 region has the DNA TGTGCCAGCAGCCATTCTAGCGGGGGGGCATATGAGCAGTTCTTC. It specifies CASSHSSGGAYEQFF. V gene TRBV7-9 combines with J gene TRBJ2-1; TRBD2 aligns across 12 bases. The CDR3 totals 15 residues. The germline V gene has CDR1 SEHNR and CDR2 FQNEAQ (reference sequence). V lost 5 bases to trimming and J lost 8 bases; unmatched junction nucleotides: 7.

The chain has TRBV7-6 and TRBJ1-4; D remains ambiguous. Looked up from germline, CDR1 is SGHVS and CDR2 is FNYEAQ. The CDR3 has 15 residues. Trimming took off 6 bases at V and 0 bases at J, with 11 bases between the two ends. Here the CDR3 DNA reads TGTGCCAGCAGTTCAGCGCTAGCAACTAATGAAAAACTGTTTTTT. This codes for CASSSALATNEKLFF.

The V call is TRBV18, the J call TRBJ2-6; the D is unclear. Germline CDR1 is KGHSH and CDR2 is LQKENI. V lost 6 bases and J 1 base, leaving 7 bases between the germline ends. There are 14 residues in the CDR3. The CDR3 nucleotides are TGTGCCAGCTCGACTCTATCTGGGGCCAACGTCCTGACTTTC. The encoded protein is CASSTLSGANVLTF. The whole variable domain, remainder taken from reference TRBV18 and TRBJ2-6, is NAGVMQNPRHLVRRRGQEARLRCSPMKGHSHVYWYRQLPEEGLKFMVYLQKENIIDESGMPKERFSAEFPKEGPSILRIQQVVRGDSAAYFCASSTLSGANVLTFGAGSRLTVL.

This clone was picked up a small number of times. This sequence joins TRBV20-1 and TRBJ2-5; D uncertain. The V end was cut by 5 bases, the J end by 4 bases, with 5 bases between. CDR3 size: 10 residues. CDR1 DFQATT and CDR2 SNEGSKA come from the germline V gene (reference sequence). The CDR3 protein is CSAPRETQYF. The CDR3 bases are TGCAGTGCTCCCCGAGAGACCCAGTACTTC.

With respect to this clone: One end of the junction fails to match germline, which may point to a read error. The chain uses TRBV6-5 and TRBJ1-6; 8 bases are shared with TRBD1. This CDR3 region has 16 residues. CDR1 and CDR2 from the germline V gene are MNHEY and SVGAGI. CDR3 coding DNA: TGTGCCAGCAGTTATCTCAGGGGGCAAGGGAATTCACCCCTCAACTTT. Protein product: CASSYLRGQGNSPLNF.

Details on this clone: Relative to the germline gene, one junction end is altered; a read error may explain this. This chain connects TRBV7-7 to TRBJ2-5, with a possible D match to TRBD2 (7 bases). Germline V gene data show CDR1 as SSHAT and CDR2 as FNYEAQ (reference sequence). The CDR3 is 14 amino acids. The CDR3 reads CASSQGTTQETQYF. CDR3 nucleotide sequence: TGTGCTAGCAGCCAGGGGACTACTCAAGAGACCCAGTACTTC. Filled out from reference TRBV7-7 and TRBJ2-5, the complete variable domain reads GAGVSQSPRYKVTKRGQDVTLRCDPISSHATLYWYQQALGQGPEFLTYFNYEAQPDKSGLPSDRFSAERPEGSISTLTIQRTEQRDSAMYRCASSQGTTQETQYFGPGTRLLVL.

This clone was picked up one time. The rearrangement uses TRBV4-1 and TRBJ2-7, with TRBD2 identical over 11 bases. Germline CDR1 MGHRA, CDR2 YSYEKL. V lost 1 base and J lost 1; bases outside the gene matches: 3. The CDR3 covers 16 residues. CDR3 sequence (DNA): TGCGCCAGCAGCCAAGGGCTAGCGGGGGGTTCCTACGAGCAGTACTTC. Translated: CASSQGLAGGSYEQYF.

The chain carries TRBV5-1 and TRBJ1-2; maybe TRBD1 (6 bases). The CDR3 contains 14 residues. Trimming cost V 1 base and J 8 bases, with 15 bases left between them. CDR1 and CDR2 from the germline V gene are SGHRS and YFSETQ. In DNA form, the CDR3 reads TGCGCCAGCAGCTTGCGGGCAGGGGAAGGAGGCTACACCTTC. Its protein product is CASSLRAGEGGYTF.

V and J are TRBV7-6 and TRBJ2-2; TRBD1 is a possible D gene (5 bases). CDR1 is SGHVS, CDR2 FNYEAQ, per germline. The CDR3 consists of 13 residues. The germline V and J ends were trimmed by 1 base and 11 bases, with 11 bases remaining between them. CDR3: CASSLEAQGELFF. As DNA, the CDR3 is TGTGCCAGCAGCTTAGAGGCCCAGGGAGAGCTGTTTTTT.

V and J are TRBV5-1 and TRBJ2-3; 11 bases fit TRBD2. The J segment lost 0 bases and the V segment lost 6 bases, leaving 6 bases of the junction unmatched. Germline CDR1 and CDR2: SGHRS and YFSETQ. The CDR3 runs to 16 residues. CDR3 nucleotide sequence: TGCGCCAGCAATTACAGACTAGCGGGGAGCACAGATACGCAGTATTTT. Translated: CASNYRLAGSTDTQYF.

Notes on this clone: A junction end diverges from the germline sequence, so it may reflect a read error. The rearrangement links TRBV15 to TRBJ2-7, with D possibly being TRBD2 (6 bases). The CDR3 consists of 15 residues. Per germline, CDR1 LNHNV and CDR2 YYDKDF (reference sequence). This chain's CDR3 is CATSGDRGGLYEQYF. CDR3 nucleotide sequence: TGTGCCACCAGCGGAGATCGGGGAGGACTCTACGAGCAGTACTTC.

This chain links TRBV2 with TRBJ2-5; D gene ambiguous. This CDR3 is built from 14 residues. V was shortened by 6 bases and J by 9 bases, with 20 bases between the two germline ends. In germline, CDR1 is SNHLY, CDR2 FYNNEI. The chain's CDR3 is CASSLSDDFEAQYF. CDR3 in DNA: TGTGCCAGCAGCCTTTCTGACGACTTTGAGGCCCAGTACTTC.

The chain combines TRBV7-8 with TRBJ1-1; 7 nucleotides agree with TRBD1. This CDR3 contains 15 residues. In germline, CDR1 is SGHVS, CDR2 FQNEAQ. The V and J ends lost 5 bases and 6 bases, in that order; junction bases with no gene match: 12. The CDR3 protein is CASSVTWGQLSEAFF. The CDR3 region has the DNA TGTGCCAGCAGCGTAACGTGGGGACAGTTGTCTGAAGCTTTCTTT. The full variable domain, with the rest looked up from reference TRBV7-8 and TRBJ1-1, is GAGVSQSPRYKVAKRGQDVALRCDPISGHVSLFWYQQALGQGPEFLTYFQNEAQLDKSGLPSDRFFAERPEGSVSTLKIQRTQQEDSAVYLCASSVTWGQLSEAFFGQGTRLTVV.

The V gene is TRBV4-1, the J gene TRBJ2-7; D remains ambiguous. Germline CDR1 reads MGHRA; CDR2 reads YSYEKL. Trimming removed 0 bases at V and 0 bases at J, with 12 bases between. The CDR3 runs to 16 residues. CDR3 protein: CASSQDLQFGSYEQYF. CDR3 DNA sequence: TGCGCCAGCAGCCAAGATTTACAATTTGGCTCCTACGAGCAGTACTTC.

The table lists this clone with a few counts. This chain uses TRBV4-3 with TRBJ1-5; TRBD1 matches 7 bases. V lost 3 bases to trimming and J lost 6 bases; unmatched junction nucleotides: 8. Germline assignment: CDR1 LGHNA and CDR2 YSLEER. This CDR3 contains 15 residues. This CDR3 reads CASSQTGLVGQPQHF. CDR3 nucleotide sequence: TGCGCCAGCAGCCAGACAGGGTTGGTGGGTCAGCCCCAGCATTTT.

The chain joins TRBV7-9 to TRBJ2-5, with D possibly matching TRBD2 (6 bases). CDR1 is SEHNR, CDR2 FQNEAQ, per germline (reference sequence). The length of the CDR3 is 15 residues. Trimming took off 5 bases at V and 0 bases at J, with 13 bases between the two ends. CDR3 residues: CASSPPEGYQETQYF. The CDR3 DNA sequence: TGTGCCAGCAGCCCCCCGGAGGGATACCAAGAGACCCAGTACTTC.

Comments on this clone: The sample has other DNA sequences that encode this CDR3 too. The chain links TRBV10-3 to TRBJ2-3, with 7 bases fitting TRBD1. V shed 4 bases and J 1 base; nucleotides not matched to a gene: 2. Germline lookup yields CDR1 ENHRY and CDR2 SYGVKD. The CDR3 spans 14 residues. The CDR3 is CAISGTGGTDTQYF. The CDR3 DNA sequence: TGTGCCATCAGTGGAACAGGGGGCACAGATACGCAGTATTTT.

J is TRBJ2-3 and V is TRBV9; tentatively, D is TRBD1 (6 bases). Trimming left V 2 bases short and J 0 bases short, with 13 bases between. CDR1 and CDR2 from the germline V gene are SGDLS and YYNGEE. The CDR3 contains 16 residues. CDR3 DNA: TGTGCCAGCAGCGTCCGGGACACTACTAGCACAGATACGCAGTATTTT. Translation: CASSVRDTTSTDTQYF.

This chain joins TRBV9 and TRBJ1-1, with 9 bases that match TRBD1. The CDR3 is 15 residues long. Germline assignment: CDR1 SGDLS and CDR2 YYNGEE. Trimming took 5 bases from V and 1 from J; bases not matched to a gene: 6. CDR3: CASRQGAQENTEAFF. CDR3 bases: TGTGCCAGCAGACAGGGGGCGCAGGAGAACACTGAAGCTTTCTTT.

The chain combines TRBV6-6 with TRBJ1-6; 11 bases align to TRBD1. CDR1 and CDR2 (germline): MNHNY, SVGAGI (reference sequence). The CDR3 length is 16 residues. Trimming removed 4 bases from V and 9 bases from J; junction bases left unmatched: 8. The CDR3 DNA reads as TGTGCCAGCAGTTTACGAACAGGGACAGGGGGTTCACCCCTCCACTTT. Amino acids: CASSLRTGTGGSPLHF.

Concerning this clone itself: The junction departs from the called germline gene at one end, perhaps through a read error. The V gene is TRBV30, the J gene TRBJ1-2, with 9 positions matching TRBD1. CDR1 is GTSNPN and CDR2 is SVGIG in the germline V gene (reference sequence). This CDR3 is 17 amino acids long. For the CDR3, the DNA is TGTGCCTGGGCGAAGACAGGGGGGGCCCTCTTTTACTATGGCTACCCCTTC. Translating gives CAWAKTGGALFYYGYPF.

Written as DNA, the CDR3 is TGTGCCAGCAGCTTGGCAGAGGTCCCCTCCTACGAGCAGTACTTC. Residues: CASSLAEVPSYEQYF. This sequence joins TRBV7-9 and TRBJ2-7; no reliable D call. The CDR3 is 15 amino acids. V was trimmed by 3 bases and J by 0 bases, leaving 12 bases between them. CDR1 is SEHNR, CDR2 FQNEAQ, per germline (reference sequence).

This clone has a single count. The J gene is TRBJ2-1, the V gene TRBV5-1; 8 bases agree with TRBD2. The CDR3 contains 14 residues. Germline loops: CDR1 SGHRS, CDR2 YFSETQ. J gave up 8 bases and V 3 bases, and 7 bases lay outside the gene matches. The CDR3 reads CASSWSGGSHEQFF. The CDR3 region has the DNA TGCGCCAGCAGCTGGAGCGGGGGTTCGCATGAGCAGTTCTTC.

J is TRBJ2-3 and V is TRBV2; 9 nucleotides line up with TRBD2. Germline CDR1 and CDR2: SNHLY and FYNNEI. J gave up 2 bases and V 6 bases, and 6 bases lay outside the gene matches. The CDR3 extends over 15 amino acids. CDR3 sequence reads: CASSAGGTYTDTQYF. In nucleotides, the CDR3 is TGTGCCAGCAGCGCGGGGGGGACTTACACAGATACGCAGTATTTT.

Worth noting for this clone: One end of the junction fails to match germline, which may point to a read error. The chain is built from TRBV30 and TRBJ1-2; 8 bases are shared with TRBD1. This CDR3 is built from 16 residues. Germline CDR1 reads GTSNPN; CDR2 reads SVGIG (reference sequence). The CDR3 loop is CAWSGPGTGNYYGYPF. The CDR3 nucleotides read TGTGCCTGGAGTGGACCCGGGACAGGCAATTACTATGGCTACCCCTTC.

The rearrangement uses TRBV9 and TRBJ1-4; D is unresolved. The CDR3 has 17 amino acids. CDR1 is SGDLS, CDR2 YYNGEE, per germline. V gave up 3 bases and J gave up 0 bases, with 15 bases separating them. As DNA, the CDR3 is TGTGCCAGCAGCGGAAGGACTAATGGCGCAACTAATGAAAAACTGTTTTTT. Its protein product is CASSGRTNGATNEKLFF. Full variable domain (remainder filled in from reference TRBV9 and TRBJ1-4): DSGVTQTPKHLITATGQRVTLRCSPRSGDLSVYWYQQSLDQGLQFLIQYYNGEERAKGNILERFSAQQFPDLHSELNLSSLELGDSALYFCASSGRTNGATNEKLFFGSGTQLSVL.

J is TRBJ1-2 and V is TRBV6-5; D unresolved. Germline V lookup: CDR1 MNHEY, CDR2 SVGAGI. The CDR3 totals 13 residues. The ends were cut back, 10 bases at V and 0 bases at J, with 12 bases in the middle. CDR3 region: CAIREDSNYGYTF. In DNA, the CDR3 is TGTGCCATAAGGGAGGACTCTAACTATGGCTACACCTTC.